Each of the 19 T cell receptor beta chains below was sequenced from the same sample in a study of blood T cell repertoires in COVID-19. TCRdb's table, derived via immunoSEQ multiplex PCR, lists solely in-frame clones and lacks some. The table lists about 86,000 clones, approximately 80% of them singletons. The specimen was peripheral blood. Receptors were obtained from an elderly woman with active or convalescent COVID-19.

The chain recombines TRBV7-3 with TRBJ2-3; 8 nucleotides match TRBD1. The CDR3 totals 17 residues. Germline values: CDR1 SGHTA, CDR2 FQGTGA. Germline trimming cut 1 base from V and 5 bases from J; bases unmatched to any gene: 11. CDR3 DNA sequence: TGTGCCAGCAGCTTAAACCGACAGGGGCTTATTGGAGATACGCAGTATTTT. Its translation: CASSLNRQGLIGDTQYF.

V usage is TRBV24-1 and J usage is TRBJ2-1, with 10 bases matching TRBD1. Looked up from germline, CDR1 is KGHDR and CDR2 is SFDVKD. The J segment lost 3 bases and the V segment lost 3 bases, leaving 4 bases of the junction unmatched. The CDR3 runs 16 residues. The CDR3 coding sequence is TGTGCCACCAGTGATCCGGGACAGGGGAACTACAATGAGCAGTTCTTC. Its translation is CATSDPGQGNYNEQFF.

Here the CDR3 DNA reads TGTGCCAGCAGACAGGGTTCGAACACCGGGGAGCTGTTTTTT. This gives the protein CASRQGSNTGELFF. The genes are TRBV7-3 and TRBJ2-2, with a tentative D call TRBD1 (6 bases). Trimming removed 6 bases from V and 0 bases from J, with 8 bases in between. In germline, CDR1 is SGHTA, CDR2 FQGTGA. The CDR3 loop spans 14 amino acids. Variable domain in full (rest from reference TRBV7-3 and TRBJ2-2): GAGVSQTPSNKVTEKGKYVELRCDPISGHTALYWYRQSLGQGPEFLIYFQGTGAADDSGLPNDRFFAVRPEGSVSTLKIQRTERGDSAVYLCASRQGSNTGELFFGEGSRLTVL.

The V gene is TRBV24-1, the J gene TRBJ2-3, with D maybe TRBD1 (6 bases). From germline, CDR1 is KGHDR and CDR2 SFDVKD. V was cut by 2 bases and J by 2 bases, with 10 bases left in between. This CDR3 has 15 residues. CDR3 sequence: CATSDSTGNTDTQYF. The CDR3 DNA is TGTGCCACCAGTGATTCTACAGGGAACACAGATACGCAGTATTTT.

This rearrangement joins TRBV6-5 to TRBJ2-7, with TRBD1 identical over 8 bases. Germline V gives CDR1 MNHEY, CDR2 SVGAGI. There are 14 residues in the CDR3. V was pared by 7 bases and J by 3 bases, with 8 bases of the junction left unmatched. The CDR3 DNA reads as TGTGCCAGCACCGCCGACAGGGGAGACTACGAGCAGTACTTC. Translated, it gives CASTADRGDYEQYF.

The chain joins TRBV6-5 to TRBJ1-1; D is possibly TRBD1 (5 bases). CDR1 and CDR2 (germline): MNHEY, SVGAGI. V was trimmed by 6 bases and J by 1 base, leaving 15 bases between them. The CDR3 runs to 15 residues. CDR3 coding DNA: TGTGCCAGCAGAAGGACATTTACGGGGAACACTGAAGCTTTCTTT. Translating it yields CASRRTFTGNTEAFF.

The chain couples TRBV19 to TRBJ1-5; weak D call: TRBD1 (6 bases). The germline V gene encodes CDR1 LNHDA and CDR2 SQIVND (reference sequence). The germline V and J ends were trimmed by 7 bases and 6 bases, with 10 bases remaining between them. This CDR3 has 12 residues. In DNA, the CDR3 is TGTGCCAGTACGAGGGGGAGTCAGCCCCAGCATTTT. Translating gives CASTRGSQPQHF.

The V and J genes are TRBV15 and TRBJ2-7, with a possible D match to TRBD1 (6 bases). The CDR3 consists of 12 residues. The V gene's germline CDR1 is LNHNV and CDR2 YYDKDF (reference sequence). V lost 3 bases and J 7 bases, leaving 10 bases between the germline ends. CDR3 DNA: TGTGCCACCAGCAGCTCAGGGGCGGAGCAGTACTTC. As protein: CATSSSGAEQYF. The full variable domain, in which reference TRBV15 and TRBJ2-7 provide the parts outside the CDR3, is DAMVIQNPRYQVTQFGKPVTLSCSQTLNHNVMYWYQQKSSQAPKLLFHYYDKDFNNEADTPDNFQSRRPNTSFCFLDIRSPGLGDTAMYLCATSSSGAEQYFGPGTRLTVT.

The chain carries TRBV6-1 and TRBJ2-5; TRBD1 matches at 7 bases. V lost 3 bases and J lost 2; bases outside the gene matches: 6. The germline CDR1 and CDR2 sequences are MNHNS and SASEGT. This CDR3 region has 15 residues. CDR3 sequence reads: CASSDRGGRQETQYF. CDR3 nucleotides: TGTGCCAGCAGTGATCGAGGGGGCCGTCAAGAGACCCAGTACTTC.

This sequence joins TRBV6-1 and TRBJ2-3; D is unclear. Per germline, CDR1 MNHNS and CDR2 SASEGT. CDR3 length equals 13 residues. V lost 2 bases, J lost 2 bases, and 5 bases lay in between. This CDR3 is CASSEIYTDTQYF. Here the CDR3 DNA reads TGTGCCAGCAGTGAAATCTACACAGATACGCAGTATTTT.

The V and J genes are TRBV5-1 and TRBJ1-1; 9 positions agree with TRBD1. The CDR3 runs 15 residues. Germline assignment: CDR1 SGHRS and CDR2 YFSETQ. With 6 bases clipped from V and 5 bases from J, the junction kept 11 bases outside the gene matches. In DNA, the CDR3 is TGCGCCAGCATCGATAAACAGGGGGCTGGGACTGAAGCTTTCTTT. Its translation is CASIDKQGAGTEAFF.

This sequence joins TRBV5-6 and TRBJ2-3; TRBD2 is a possible D gene (6 bases). Trimming took off 0 bases at V and 1 base at J, with 12 bases between the two ends. This CDR3 is built from 16 residues. Looked up from germline, CDR1 is SGHDT and CDR2 is YYEEEE. In DNA, the CDR3 is TGTGCCAGCAGCTTGGGACTAGGACTTGGCACAGATACGCAGTATTTT. Amino acids: CASSLGLGLGTDTQYF.

The V gene is TRBV11-2, the J gene TRBJ2-3; D is undetermined. Germline CDR1 is SGHAT and CDR2 is FQNNGV. The CDR3 has 14 residues. Trimming took off 3 bases at V and 5 bases at J, with 12 bases between the two ends. This chain's CDR3 is CASSLGASLDTQYF. The CDR3 DNA follows: TGTGCCAGCAGCTTGGGCGCCAGCTTAGATACGCAGTATTTT. Filled out from reference TRBV11-2 and TRBJ2-3, the complete variable domain reads EAGVAQSPRYKIIEKRQSVAFWCNPISGHATLYWYQQILGQGPKLLIQFQNNGVVDDSQLPKDRFSAERLKGVDSTLKIQPAKLEDSAVYLCASSLGASLDTQYFGPGTRLTVL.

CDR3 in DNA: TGTGCCAGTGGACTAGCGGGCAGGGAAGATACGCAGTATTTT. Encoded protein: CASGLAGREDTQYF. The chain carries TRBV5-6 and TRBJ2-3, with 11 bases fitting TRBD2. The length of the CDR3 is 14 residues. Germline CDR1 and CDR2: SGHDT and YYEEEE. Trimming cost V 8 bases and J 5 bases; bases outside gene matches: 7.

The chain combines TRBV29-1 with TRBJ2-3; 7 bases are shared with TRBD2. This CDR3 comprises 15 residues. After removal of 7 bases from V and 2 bases from J, the junction contained 12 bases not matched to a gene. The germline CDR1 and CDR2 sequences are SQVTM and ANQGSEA. This CDR3 reads CSASRGEQNTDTQYF. The DNA for the CDR3 is TGCAGCGCCTCACGGGGGGAGCAAAACACAGATACGCAGTATTTT.

This chain connects TRBV18 to TRBJ2-1, with D possibly matching TRBD1 (6 bases). V lost 3 bases, J lost 5 bases, and 32 bases lay in between. CDR3 length: 21 amino acids. The germline gives CDR1 KGHSH, CDR2 LQKENI. The CDR3 loop reads CASSPLFKIGDNLAYDNEQFF. The CDR3 bases are TGTGCCAGCTCACCCCTTTTCAAGATCGGGGACAACCTCGCCTACGACAATGAGCAGTTCTTC.

V usage is TRBV28 and J usage is TRBJ1-1, with D possibly TRBD1 on 6 matching bases. Germline CDR1 reads MDHEN; CDR2 reads SYDVKM. The V gene lost 3 bases and the J gene lost 5 bases, with 13 bases spanning the gap. CDR3 length equals 14 residues. This CDR3 is CASSLGGALTEAFF. DNA of the CDR3: TGTGCCAGCAGTTTGGGGGGGGCGCTAACTGAAGCTTTCTTT.

The rearrangement links TRBV5-1 to TRBJ2-7; 10 bases agree with TRBD1. The V and J ends lost 2 bases and 6 bases, in that order; junction bases with no gene match: 5. CDR1 is SGHRS, CDR2 YFSETQ, per germline. This CDR3 region has 14 residues. This chain's CDR3 is CASSLPGQGLEQYF. Here the CDR3 DNA reads TGCGCCAGCAGCTTACCGGGACAGGGGCTCGAGCAGTACTTC.

This chain links TRBV9 with TRBJ2-1; no clear D. Trimming left V 0 bases short and J 3 bases short, with 4 bases between. This CDR3 is 13 amino acids long. Germline loops: CDR1 SGDLS, CDR2 YYNGEE. CDR3 DNA: TGTGCCAGCAGCGTAGGTAGCTACAATGAGCAGTTCTTC. The encoded protein is CASSVGSYNEQFF.